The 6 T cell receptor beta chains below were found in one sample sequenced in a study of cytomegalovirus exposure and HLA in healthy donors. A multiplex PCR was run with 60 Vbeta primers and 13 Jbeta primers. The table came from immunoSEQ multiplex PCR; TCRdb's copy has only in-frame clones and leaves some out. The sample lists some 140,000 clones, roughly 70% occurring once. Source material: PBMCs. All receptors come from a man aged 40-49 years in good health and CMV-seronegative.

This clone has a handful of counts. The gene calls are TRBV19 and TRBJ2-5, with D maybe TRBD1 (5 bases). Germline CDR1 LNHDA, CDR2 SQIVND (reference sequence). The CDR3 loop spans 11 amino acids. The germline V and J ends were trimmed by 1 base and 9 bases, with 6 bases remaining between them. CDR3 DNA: TGTGCCAGTAGTATAGGGGGCTCCCAGTACTTC. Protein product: CASSIGGSQYF.

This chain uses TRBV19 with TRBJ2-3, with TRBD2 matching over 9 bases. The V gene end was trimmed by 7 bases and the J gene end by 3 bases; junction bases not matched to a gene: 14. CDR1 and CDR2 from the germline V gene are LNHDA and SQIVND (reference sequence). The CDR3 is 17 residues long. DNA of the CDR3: TGTGCCAGTACCCAACTGACTAGCGGTGTCTTGACAGATACGCAGTATTTT. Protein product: CASTQLTSGVLTDTQYF.

CDR3 DNA sequence: TGTGCCAGCAGCGGTGGGGCTAGCGGGGGCCTGGAGCAGTACTTC. Its protein is CASSGGASGGLEQYF. V and J are TRBV9 and TRBJ2-7; 10 bases line up with TRBD2. Germline V gene sequence: CDR1 SGDLS, CDR2 YYNGEE. With V trimmed by 3 bases and J by 7 bases, 10 bases remained unmatched. The CDR3 sequence is 15 residues long.

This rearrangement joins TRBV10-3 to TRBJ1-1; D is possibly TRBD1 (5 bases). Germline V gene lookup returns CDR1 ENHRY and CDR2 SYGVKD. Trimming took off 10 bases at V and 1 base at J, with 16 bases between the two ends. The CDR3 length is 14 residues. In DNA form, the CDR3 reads TGTGCCACCTGGGGCGGCCAGGGGAACACTGAAGCTTTCTTT. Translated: CATWGGQGNTEAFF.

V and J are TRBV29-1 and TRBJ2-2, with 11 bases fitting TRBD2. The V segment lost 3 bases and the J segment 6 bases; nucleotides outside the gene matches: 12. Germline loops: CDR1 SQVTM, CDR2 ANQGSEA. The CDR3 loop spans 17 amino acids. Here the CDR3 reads CSVDPDIAGGRAGELFF. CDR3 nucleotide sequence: TGCAGCGTTGACCCGGACATAGCGGGAGGGAGGGCCGGGGAGCTGTTTTTT.

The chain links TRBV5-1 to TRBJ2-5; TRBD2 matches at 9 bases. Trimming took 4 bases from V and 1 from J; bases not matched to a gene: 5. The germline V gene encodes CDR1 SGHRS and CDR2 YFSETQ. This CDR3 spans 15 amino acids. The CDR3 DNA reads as TGCGCCAGCAGCCCGTTGACTAGCGGCCAAGAGACCCAGTACTTC. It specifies CASSPLTSGQETQYF.